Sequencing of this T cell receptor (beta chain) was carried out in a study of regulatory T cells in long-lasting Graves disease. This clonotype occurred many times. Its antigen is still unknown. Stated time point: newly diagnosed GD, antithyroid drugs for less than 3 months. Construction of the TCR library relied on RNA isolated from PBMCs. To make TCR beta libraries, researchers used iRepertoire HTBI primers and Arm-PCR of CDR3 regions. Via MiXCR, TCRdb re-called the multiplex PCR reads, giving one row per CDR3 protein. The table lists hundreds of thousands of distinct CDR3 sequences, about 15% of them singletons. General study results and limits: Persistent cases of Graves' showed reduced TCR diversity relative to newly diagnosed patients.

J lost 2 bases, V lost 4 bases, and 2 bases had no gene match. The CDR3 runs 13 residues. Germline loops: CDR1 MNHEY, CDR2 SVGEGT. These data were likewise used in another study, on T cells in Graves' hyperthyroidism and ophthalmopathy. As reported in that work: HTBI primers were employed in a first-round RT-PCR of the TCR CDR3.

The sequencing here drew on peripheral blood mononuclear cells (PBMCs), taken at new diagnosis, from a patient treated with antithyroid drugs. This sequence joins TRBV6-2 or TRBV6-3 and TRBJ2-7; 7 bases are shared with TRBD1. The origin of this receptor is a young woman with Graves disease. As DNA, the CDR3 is TGTGCCAGCAGTTGGGACAGTCCCTACGAGCAGTACTTC. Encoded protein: CASSWDSPYEQYF.